The 22 T cell receptor beta chains presented below share a single source sample, sequenced in a study of CD8+CD57+ T cells in acquired aplastic anemia. It was patients with CD8+CD57+ cell expansion by flow cytometry who were chosen for sequencing. Using genomic DNA as the template, TCR beta VDJ and CDR3 profiling was carried out. One entry per CDR3 protein results from TCRdb running MiXCR on the reads. Found here are around 430,000 distinct CDR3 sequences, approximately 33% of them singletons; the top ten hold 0.82%. Sequencing was carried out using sorted CD4+, CD8+, or CD8+CD57+ T cells (not recorded which) from PBMCs. These receptors all come from a human donor with aplastic anemia.

This clonotype occurred many times. The chain uses TRBV5-5 and TRBJ1-6, with 8 bases identical to TRBD1. Germline loops: CDR1 SGHKS, CDR2 YYEKEE (reference sequence). This CDR3 is built from 14 residues. J gave up 11 bases and V 5 bases, and 9 bases lay outside the gene matches. The CDR3 reads CASSYGQGWAPLHF. The CDR3 region has the DNA TGTGCCAGCAGTTACGGACAGGGTTGGGCACCCCTCCACTTT. Using reference TRBV5-5 and TRBJ1-6 for the parts outside the CDR3, the full variable domain is DAGVTQSPTHLIKTRGQQVTLRCSPISGHKSVSWYQQVLGQGPQFIFQYYEKEERGRGNFPDRFSARQFPNYSSELNVNALLLGDSALYLCASSYGQGWAPLHFGNGTRLTVT.

Turning to this clonotype: Because it lacks the conserved phenylalanine or tryptophan at the end, this CDR3 is likely a read error. The limits of the CDR3 on the DNA are not certain, so only TCRdb's listed CDR3 is given. J is TRBJ2-2 and V is TRBV15. The CDR3 is 8 residues long, ends included. Germline loops: CDR1 LNHNV, CDR2 YYDKDF (reference sequence). The CDR3 sequence: CATSRGIT.

J is TRBJ2-7 and V is TRBV7-8; perhaps TRBD2 as D (5 bases). The CDR3 runs to 16 residues. Germline V gene data show CDR1 as SGHVS and CDR2 as FQNEAQ. Trimming removed 1 base from V and 2 bases from J, with 15 bases in between. CDR3 sequence: CASSLVTGLLAYEQYV. As DNA, the CDR3 is TGTGCCAGCAGCTTAGTGACGGGCTTACTAGCCTACGAGCAGTACGTC.

The sample holds many counts of this clonotype. The rearrangement joins TRBV7-9 to TRBJ2-3; tentatively, D is TRBD2 (5 bases). The CDR3 has 15 residues. From germline, CDR1 is SEHNR and CDR2 FQNEAQ (reference sequence). Deletions cut 5 bases from V and 5 bases from J, with 17 bases between. The CDR3 DNA is TGTGCCAGCAGCGCCCGCGGGTACAGTAGAGATACGCAGTATTTT. It is translated as CASSARGYSRDTQYF.

This clonotype turned up a few times. V usage is TRBV2 and J usage is TRBJ1-2, with 8 positions matching TRBD1. CDR3 size: 14 residues. The V and J ends lost 3 bases and 7 bases, in that order; junction bases with no gene match: 7. Germline V gene sequence: CDR1 SNHLY, CDR2 FYNNEI. The CDR3 reads CASSDDGQGFGYTF. CDR3 nucleotides: TGTGCCAGCAGTGATGACGGACAGGGCTTTGGCTACACCTTC.

This clonotype was observed at least ten times. The rearrangement uses TRBV2 and TRBJ1-2; D is ambiguous. Germline CDR1 SNHLY, CDR2 FYNNEI. The V end was cut by 7 bases, the J end by 8 bases, with 20 bases between. The CDR3 has 14 amino acids. The CDR3 is CASKNEAISEGYTF. In DNA, the CDR3 is TGTGCCAGCAAGAATGAGGCCATAAGTGAGGGCTACACCTTC.

In this sample, this clonotype turned up many times. The chain uses TRBV19 and TRBJ1-5; 9 positions agree with TRBD1. This CDR3 spans 15 amino acids. Germline lookup yields CDR1 LNHDA and CDR2 SQIVND (reference sequence). V was pared by 3 bases and J by 7 bases, with 7 bases of the junction left unmatched. As DNA, the CDR3 is TGTGCCAGTAGTATTGGGGGACAGGGCGGGCAGCCCCAGCATTTT. Amino acids: CASSIGGQGGQPQHF.

The J gene is TRBJ2-7, the V gene TRBV4-3, with D perhaps TRBD1 (6 bases). Germline values: CDR1 LGHNA, CDR2 YSLEER. V lost 0 bases and J lost 0, with 18 bases in between. The length of the CDR3 is 18 residues. In DNA, the CDR3 is TGCGCCAGCAGCCAAGATTACACAGTTACAGGGAGCTCCTACGAGCAGTACTTC. Translated: CASSQDYTVTGSSYEQYF.

The V call is TRBV13, the J call TRBJ1-2; 8 bases are shared with TRBD1. Losses at the gene ends were 7 bases for V and 2 bases for J; bases not matched to a gene: 6. Germline CDR1 is PRHDT and CDR2 is FYEKMQ (reference sequence). The CDR3 has 14 amino acids. CDR3 in amino acids: CASTEGQGNYGYTF. The DNA for the CDR3 is TGTGCCAGCACCGAAGGACAGGGCAACTATGGCTACACCTTC.

This clonotype was found a few times. The chain combines TRBV12-3 or TRBV12-4 with TRBJ1-5; D uncertain. CDR3 length: 15 residues. The ends were cut back, 3 bases at V and 5 bases at J, with 14 bases in the middle. CDR3 sequence: CASSLNLGWDQPQHF. CDR3 DNA sequence: TGTGCCAGCAGTTTGAATCTGGGGTGGGATCAGCCCCAGCATTTT.

Comment on this clonotype: Since the CDR3 does not end with the conserved phenylalanine or tryptophan, this likely comes from a read error. CDR3: CSAKLGTSSYNSPLHS. CDR3 nucleotides: TGCAGTGCCAAATTGGGCACTAGCTCCTATAATTCACCCCTCCACTCT. The chain carries TRBV20-1 and TRBJ1-6, with D unclear. V was clipped by 6 bases and J by 0 bases, with 15 bases between them. Germline CDR1 reads DFQATT; CDR2 reads SNEGSKA (reference sequence). The CDR3 spans 16 residues.

This clonotype has a count of ten or more. The chain has TRBV20-1 and TRBJ2-7; D could derive from TRBD1 or TRBD2 (5 bases each). The length of the CDR3 is 13 residues. CDR1 and CDR2 (germline): DFQATT, SNEGSKA (reference sequence). Trimming shortened V by 6 bases and J by 0 bases, and 12 bases separated the two germline ends. This chain's CDR3 is CSARDVLSYEQYF. CDR3 DNA: TGCAGTGCCAGGGACGTGCTCTCCTACGAGCAGTACTTC.

This chain connects TRBV2 to TRBJ2-1; the D gene is possibly TRBD1 (6 bases). The CDR3 is made up of 12 amino acids. Germline V gives CDR1 SNHLY, CDR2 FYNNEI. With 8 bases removed from V and 8 bases from J, the gap between germline ends came to 13 bases. CDR3 coding DNA: TGTGCCAGCCGGGACATTTACTATGAGCAGTTCTTC. Its protein is CASRDIYYEQFF. Filled out from reference TRBV2 and TRBJ2-1, the complete variable domain reads EPEVTQTPSHQVTQMGQEVILRCVPISNHLYFYWYRQILGQKVEFLVSFYNNEISEKSEIFDDQFSVERPDGSNFTLKIRSTKLEDSAMYFCASRDIYYEQFFGPGTRLTVL.

This clonotype was observed a handful of times. The chain couples TRBV12-3 or TRBV12-4 to TRBJ1-4; the match to TRBD1 covers 8 bases. Losses at the gene ends were 6 bases for V and 7 bases for J; bases not matched to a gene: 10. The CDR3 has 15 residues. CDR3 in DNA: TGTGCCAGCAGAACCTCAGGGGGCATCGGTGAAAAACTGTTTTTT. Encoded protein: CASRTSGGIGEKLFF.

Regarding this clonotype: A much larger clone is a single base away; this may be a read error. The chain carries TRBV7-2 and TRBJ2-7, with D perhaps being TRBD1 or TRBD2 (6 bases each). CDR1 is SGHTA, CDR2 FQGNSA, per germline. The germline V and J ends were trimmed by 11 bases and 2 bases, with 19 bases remaining between them. This CDR3 is built from 14 residues. CDR3 loop: CAGNWGAGAYEQYF. The CDR3 DNA reads as TGTGCCGGCAATTGGGGGGCAGGGGCCTACGAGCAGTACTTC.

This clonotype has at least ten counts. This sequence joins TRBV15 and TRBJ1-6, with D uncertain. V lost 1 base and J lost 2, with 3 bases in between. This CDR3 region has 14 residues. Germline assignment: CDR1 LNHNV and CDR2 YYDKDF (reference sequence). CDR3 sequence (DNA): TGTGCCACCAGCAGAGGCCCCTATAATTCACCCCTCCACTTT. Residues: CATSRGPYNSPLHF.

The chain combines TRBV9 with TRBJ2-3; D is ambiguous. Germline V gives CDR1 SGDLS, CDR2 YYNGEE. The CDR3 runs to 16 residues. V was shortened by 0 bases and J by 0 bases, with 11 bases between the two germline ends. This CDR3 reads CASSVGTSPSTDTQYF. CDR3 nucleotides: TGTGCCAGCAGCGTAGGTACGAGCCCTAGCACAGATACGCAGTATTTT.

Concerning this clonotype itself: Mismatch with germline at one junction end may stem from a read error. The chain has TRBV5-1 and TRBJ1-3; possible D gene TRBD1, 6 bases. The germline CDR1 and CDR2 sequences are SGHRS and YFSETQ. This CDR3 region has 15 residues. CDR3 region: CASSLQGFSGNAIYF. The CDR3 DNA sequence: TGCGCCAGCAGCTTGCAGGGGTTCTCTGGAAACGCCATATATTTT. Combining the CDR3 with reference TRBV5-1 and TRBJ1-3 gives the whole variable domain KAGVTQTPRYLIKTRGQQVTLSCSPISGHRSVSWYQQTPGQGLQFLFEYFSETQRNKGNFPGRFSGRQFSNSRSEMNVSTLELGDSALYLCASSLQGFSGNAIYFGEGSWLTVV.

This clonotype was counted only a few times. This CDR3 is missing its conserved last phenylalanine or tryptophan, likely due to a read error. The chain combines TRBV5-1 with TRBJ1-2, with unresolved D. The CDR3 length is 13 residues. Germline CDR1 reads SGHRS; CDR2 reads YFSETQ. The germline V and J ends were trimmed by 10 bases and 4 bases, with 17 bases remaining between them. The CDR3 bases are TGCGCCTGCCACGGGAGGGATGGCTATGGCTACACCCTC. This codes for CACHGRDGYGYTL.

This clonotype appeared many times. The chain has TRBV7-8 and TRBJ1-4, with D perhaps matching TRBD1 (5 bases). Trimming took 0 bases from V and 5 from J, leaving 10 bases between them. This CDR3 contains 15 residues. Per the germline V gene, CDR1 is SGHVS and CDR2 is FQNEAQ. CDR3 DNA sequence: TGTGCCAGCAGCTTAGCCCGGGGCGAAAATGAAAAACTGTTTTTT. Amino acids: CASSLARGENEKLFF.

The J gene is TRBJ1-1, the V gene TRBV5-6; 7 bases align to TRBD1. The CDR3 runs to 16 residues. Germline lookup yields CDR1 SGHDT and CDR2 YYEEEE. Trimming at V came to 2 bases and at J to 1 base, leaving 8 bases not matched to a gene. The CDR3 protein is CASSFPRGTENTEAFF. Here the CDR3 DNA reads TGTGCCAGCAGCTTCCCCCGAGGGACAGAGAACACTGAAGCTTTCTTT.

The chain couples TRBV7-2 to TRBJ1-5; D is undetermined. V lost 3 bases and J lost 2, with 14 bases in between. The CDR3 runs to 16 residues. CDR1 is SGHTA and CDR2 is FQGNSA in the germline V gene. CDR3: CASSFGSRIGNQPQHF. The CDR3 region has the DNA TGTGCCAGCAGCTTCGGCAGTAGAATAGGCAATCAGCCCCAGCATTTT.